The 20 T cell receptor beta chains presented below share a single source sample, sequenced in a study of T cell responses to AZD1222 COVID-19 vaccine. Generated by immunoSEQ multiplex PCR, the TCRdb table keeps only in-frame clones and is missing some. The data contain roughly 130,000 clones, about 90% of them singletons. The material was peripheral blood, obtained on day 0 of AZD1222 vaccination. All receptors come from an adult in good health.

V and J are TRBV19 and TRBJ2-7; the D is unclear. Per the germline V gene, CDR1 is LNHDA and CDR2 is SQIVND (reference sequence). The CDR3 contains 15 residues. V shed 7 bases and J shed 4 bases, with 20 bases lying between them. The CDR3 loop is CASTPEHSKEYEQYF. CDR3 nucleotides: TGTGCCAGTACTCCAGAGCATTCGAAGGAATACGAGCAGTACTTC.

This clone was recorded only once. The V and J genes are TRBV4-3 and TRBJ1-2, with 12 bases identical to TRBD1. V dropped 1 base and J dropped 7; count of bases not matched to a gene: 4. Germline CDR1 LGHNA, CDR2 YSLEER. This CDR3 has 15 amino acids. The CDR3: CASSQVGQGARGYTF. The CDR3 nucleotides are TGCGCCAGCAGCCAAGTGGGACAGGGGGCGCGTGGCTACACCTTC.

This chain connects TRBV11-3 to TRBJ2-5; maybe TRBD2 (5 bases). The CDR3 is 15 residues long. V lost 0 bases to trimming and J lost 5 bases, with 13 bases between them. Per germline, CDR1 SGHNT and CDR2 YENEEA. The CDR3 nucleotides are TGTGCCAGCAGCTTAGAGTCCGGCGGCGGGGAGACCCAGTACTTC. Amino acid sequence: CASSLESGGGETQYF. Using reference TRBV11-3 and TRBJ2-5 for the parts outside the CDR3, the full variable domain is EAGVVQSPRYKIIEKKQPVAFWCNPISGHNTLYWYLQNLGQGPELLIRYENEEAVDDSQLPKDRFSAERLKGVDSTLKIQPAELGDSAVYLCASSLESGGGETQYFGPGTRLLVL.

The chain is built from TRBV24-1 and TRBJ1-2, with a possible D match to TRBD1 (5 bases). The length of the CDR3 is 12 residues. V gave up 5 bases and J gave up 2 bases, with 5 bases separating them. The germline V gene has CDR1 KGHDR and CDR2 SFDVKD. CDR3 DNA: TGTGCCACCAGTGCAGGGAACTATGGCTACACCTTC. This encodes CATSAGNYGYTF.

This clone was recorded once. The rearrangement joins TRBV6-5 to TRBJ2-1; 8 bases match TRBD2. After removal of 2 bases from V and 3 bases from J, the junction contained 6 bases not matched to a gene. Germline V gene lookup returns CDR1 MNHEY and CDR2 SVGAGI. This CDR3 comprises 16 residues. The CDR3 DNA is TGTGCCAGCAGTTACGTTACTAGCGGCGGCTACAATGAGCAGTTCTTC. Its protein product is CASSYVTSGGYNEQFF.

The genes are TRBV6-5 and TRBJ2-7; TRBD1 aligns across 7 bases. CDR1 and CDR2 from the germline V gene are MNHEY and SVGAGI. With V trimmed by 5 bases and J by 2 bases, 6 bases remained unmatched. This CDR3 spans 14 amino acids. CDR3 residues: CASSQRQGAYEQYF. CDR3 DNA: TGTGCCAGCAGTCAGAGACAGGGTGCCTACGAGCAGTACTTC.

This clone was counted a single time. The genes are TRBV25-1 and TRBJ1-2; D might be TRBD1 (6 bases). The CDR3 contains 14 residues. Per germline, CDR1 MGHDK and CDR2 SYGVNS. V was shortened by 4 bases and J by 4 bases, with 13 bases between the two germline ends. CDR3 loop: CASSVPGGGYGYTF. CDR3 nucleotide sequence: TGTGCCAGCAGTGTTCCAGGAGGGGGCTATGGCTACACCTTC.

The V and J genes are TRBV5-8 and TRBJ1-2; 7 positions match TRBD1. Trimming cost V 3 bases and J 5 bases; bases outside gene matches: 16. Germline values: CDR1 SGHTS, CDR2 YDEGEE. CDR3 length: 17 residues. The CDR3 DNA is TGTGCCAGCAGCTCCCGGGACAGCCTCTCAAGCGAGTATGGCTACACCTTC. It encodes CASSSRDSLSSEYGYTF.

The rearrangement links TRBV5-1 to TRBJ2-7, with 9 bases lining up with TRBD1. V shed 0 bases, J shed 5 bases, and the junction held 3 bases outside the gene matches. CDR3 size: 14 residues. The germline gives CDR1 SGHRS, CDR2 YFSETQ. The CDR3 here is CASSLGTGENEQYF. DNA of the CDR3: TGCGCCAGCAGCTTGGGGACAGGGGAGAACGAGCAGTACTTC.

The DNA of the CDR3 is TGCAGTGCTAGTAGGGCATCCAACACCGGGGAGCTGTTTTTT. Its protein product is CSASRASNTGELFF. The chain carries TRBV20-1 and TRBJ2-2; D unclear. The CDR3 spans 14 residues. The germline gives CDR1 DFQATT, CDR2 SNEGSKA (reference sequence). V was shortened by 3 bases and J by 2 bases, with 10 bases between the two germline ends.

Here the CDR3 reads CASSDGPPYGYTF. The CDR3 region has the DNA TGCGCCAGCAGCGACGGACCCCCCTATGGCTACACCTTC. The V gene is TRBV10-1, the J gene TRBJ1-2; no reliable D call. The germline V and J ends were trimmed by 6 bases and 4 bases, with 12 bases remaining between them. CDR1 is WNHNN, CDR2 SYGVQD, per germline (reference sequence). The CDR3 has 13 residues.

This chain joins TRBV3-1 (or the pseudogene TRBV3-2) and TRBJ1-4, with 8 bases fitting TRBD1. V lost 4 bases, J lost 8 bases, and 12 bases stayed unmatched. The length of the CDR3 is 16 residues. Germline values: CDR1 LGHDT, CDR2 YNNKEL (reference sequence). In DNA, the CDR3 is TGTGCCAGCAGCCTCTGGGACAGGCCCAACGGGGAAAAACTGTTTTTT. This translates into CASSLWDRPNGEKLFF.

V gene TRBV30 combines with J gene TRBJ1-5; D is undetermined. CDR1 GTSNPN and CDR2 SVGIG come from the germline V gene (reference sequence). Trimming left V 2 bases short and J 9 bases short, with 11 bases between. This CDR3 is 12 amino acids long. The CDR3 region has the DNA TGTGCCTGGAGTCCCATATTTGGGCCCCAGCATTTT. Translating gives CAWSPIFGPQHF.

The J gene is TRBJ2-5, the V gene TRBV5-1; 10 bases map to TRBD1. Germline lookup yields CDR1 SGHRS and CDR2 YFSETQ. The CDR3 is made up of 14 amino acids. V shed 4 bases, J shed 4 bases, and the junction held 4 bases outside the gene matches. CDR3 coding DNA: TGCGCCAGCAGCAAGGGACAGGGGTTAGAGACCCAGTACTTC. Residues: CASSKGQGLETQYF.

The sample holds one count of this clone. This rearrangement joins TRBV9 to TRBJ1-1; D uncertain. Between the trimmed V and J ends, which lost 0 bases and 0 bases, there was a span of 12 bases. Germline CDR1 and CDR2: SGDLS and YYNGEE. The CDR3 totals 16 residues. CDR3 amino acids: CASSVAPSAMNTEAFF. CDR3 sequence (DNA): TGTGCCAGCAGCGTAGCTCCGTCAGCAATGAACACTGAAGCTTTCTTT.

V is TRBV5-8 and J is TRBJ2-5, with 7 bases fitting TRBD2. This CDR3 spans 16 amino acids. Germline CDR1 SGHTS, CDR2 YDEGEE. The J segment lost 3 bases and the V segment lost 4 bases, leaving 12 bases of the junction unmatched. DNA of the CDR3: TGTGCCAGCAGCCCTCCCCCGGGGCTAGCGGAAGAGACCCAGTACTTC. Translating it yields CASSPPPGLAEETQYF.

The CDR3 sequence: CASSYGMGTEAFF. The CDR3 nucleotides read TGTGCCAGCAGCTACGGGATGGGCACTGAAGCTTTCTTT. The J gene is TRBJ1-1, the V gene TRBV9; D is unresolved. This CDR3 contains 13 residues. The germline V and J ends were trimmed by 4 bases and 4 bases, with 11 bases remaining between them. The germline CDR1 and CDR2 sequences are SGDLS and YYNGEE.

This rearrangement joins TRBV6-5 to TRBJ2-7, with TRBD2 matching over 10 bases. V gave up 0 bases and J gave up 2 bases; unmatched junction bases: 4. Germline CDR1 is MNHEY and CDR2 is SVGAGI. This CDR3 comprises 16 residues. The CDR3 coding sequence is TGTGCCAGCAGTTACTCGTCTAGCGGGGGAACCTACGAGCAGTACTTC. Its translation: CASSYSSSGGTYEQYF.

The chain recombines TRBV5-1 with TRBJ2-2; 10 bases are shared with TRBD2. The germline gives CDR1 SGHRS, CDR2 YFSETQ. CDR3 length: 17 residues. Trimming cost V 0 bases and J 3 bases; bases outside gene matches: 5. The CDR3 reads CASSLGVAGGHTGELFF. The CDR3 DNA reads TGCGCCAGCAGCTTGGGAGTAGCGGGGGGCCACACCGGGGAGCTGTTTTTT.

J is TRBJ2-7 and V is TRBV3-1 (or the pseudogene TRBV3-2), with TRBD2 identical over 12 bases. Germline trimming cut 4 bases from V and 3 bases from J; bases unmatched to any gene: 4. The CDR3 has 15 residues. CDR1 is LGHDT, CDR2 YNNKEL, per germline (reference sequence). The CDR3 spells CASSRTSGGLYEQYF. As DNA, the CDR3 is TGTGCCAGCAGCCGAACTAGCGGGGGGCTCTACGAGCAGTACTTC.